The source of this TCR beta chain is a study of cytomegalovirus exposure and HLA in healthy donors. Study-wide findings and caveats: Donors belonging to an Asian-associated ancestry cluster reportedly showed fewer N-insertions in productive TCRs than the approximately 640-donor mean, according to what a later analysis found. HLA restriction was apparent for most CMV-associated TCR beta chains in a later analysis. Reported results showed that the classifier diagnosed cytomegalovirus status with high specificity and sensitivity.

V lost 8 bases to trimming and J lost 1 base, with 11 bases between them. The CDR3 is 13 amino acids. Germline V lookup: CDR1 SNHLY, CDR2 FYNNEI. On this clone: Its antigen is undetermined.

It was with 60 Vbeta and 13 Jbeta primers that the PCR ran. The repertoire was sequenced with immunoSEQ multiplex PCR; TCRdb's copy has only in-frame clones and lacks some. The sample totals about 84,000 clones. This receptor was taken from a man aged 50-59 years in good health and CMV-seronegative. The chain employs TRBV2 and TRBJ2-5, with TRBD1 as a possible D gene (5 bases). Sequencing input: PBMCs. In DNA, the CDR3 is TGTGCCAGCGTACAGGAGATCCAAGAGACCCAGTACTTC. Its translation: CASVQEIQETQYF.